Listed below are T cell receptor beta chains from one sample, sequenced in a study of shared clonotypes between healthy human individuals. The data were produced by immunoSEQ multiplex PCR, yet TCRdb's version contains in-frame clones alone and is incomplete. Of 2,500,000 or so clones in the sample, around 93% were seen once. The specimen sequenced was naive CD4+ T cells from PBMCs. The source is a young man in good health. Some clones in this sample may be carry-over from other donors' samples. Each CDR3 is given with its conserved first and last residue. Fields, in order: clone size, D gene, V gene, J gene, CDR3 length, CDR3 DNA, CDR3 protein. D genes are given only for firm matches. Only some rows state a clone size, as once, few, many or a class for expanded clones.

clone_size: -; d_call: -; v_call: TRBV18; j_call: TRBJ2-1; cdr3_length: 16; cdr3_nt: TGTGCCAGCTCCCCCACCGGGGGATTCGCCTACAATGAGCAGTTCTTC; cdr3_aa: CASSPTGGFAYNEQFF
clone_size: -; d_call: TRBD1; v_call: TRBV19; j_call: TRBJ2-5; cdr3_length: 15; cdr3_nt: TGTGCCAGTAGGCTGACAGGGTTATACCAAGAGACCCAGTACTTC; cdr3_aa: CASRLTGLYQETQYF
clone_size: -; d_call: TRBD1; v_call: TRBV5-5; j_call: TRBJ2-2; cdr3_length: 15; cdr3_nt: TGTGCCAGCAGCCCCGAGGACAGGGTGACCGGGGAGCTGTTTTTT; cdr3_aa: CASSPEDRVTGELFF
clone_size: -; d_call: -; v_call: TRBV28; j_call: TRBJ2-7; cdr3_length: 14; cdr3_nt: TGTGCCAGCAGTTTAACCAGGCCCCCCTACGAGCAGTACTTC; cdr3_aa: CASSLTRPPYEQYF
clone_size: -; d_call: -; v_call: TRBV9; j_call: TRBJ1-3; cdr3_length: 15; cdr3_nt: TGTGCCAGCAGCGTAGATGGGGGTCTTGGAAACACCATATATTTT; cdr3_aa: CASSVDGGLGNTIYF
clone_size: -; d_call: -; v_call: TRBV6-5; j_call: TRBJ2-2; cdr3_length: 12; cdr3_nt: TGTGCCAGCAGTTACGGCCCCGGGGAGCTGTTTTTT; cdr3_aa: CASSYGPGELFF
clone_size: -; d_call: TRBD1; v_call: TRBV10-3; j_call: TRBJ1-6; cdr3_length: 14; cdr3_nt: TGTGCCATCACCCGGGACAGGGATAATTCACCCCTCCACTTT; cdr3_aa: CAITRDRDNSPLHF
clone_size: -; d_call: -; v_call: TRBV28; j_call: TRBJ2-5; cdr3_length: 14; cdr3_nt: TGTGCCAGCAGTTTTACTAGCAGGGAGGAGACCCAGTACTTC; cdr3_aa: CASSFTSREETQYF
clone_size: -; d_call: -; v_call: TRBV10-3; j_call: TRBJ2-3; cdr3_length: 14; cdr3_nt: TGTGCCATCAGGATGGTTAGTTCCACAGATACGCAGTATTTT; cdr3_aa: CAIRMVSSTDTQYF
clone_size: -; d_call: TRBD1; v_call: TRBV5-4; j_call: TRBJ2-4; cdr3_length: 16; cdr3_nt: TGTGCCAGCAGCACGTTTCAGGGACAGGGGGCTAGCATTCAGTACTTC; cdr3_aa: CASSTFQGQGASIQYF
clone_size: -; d_call: -; v_call: TRBV19; j_call: TRBJ2-1; cdr3_length: 19; cdr3_nt: TGTGCCAGTAGCAATCGCCTTTCTAGCGCCCACCAGTCCTACAATGAGCAGTTCTTC; cdr3_aa: CASSNRLSSAHQSYNEQFF
clone_size: once; d_call: -; v_call: TRBV4-1; j_call: TRBJ2-5; cdr3_length: 16; cdr3_nt: TGCGCCAGCAGCGACCAGGCGGGCCCGCCACAAGAGACCCAGTACTTC; cdr3_aa: CASSDQAGPPQETQYF
clone_size: -; d_call: TRBD1; v_call: TRBV5-5; j_call: TRBJ2-3; cdr3_length: 14; cdr3_nt: TGTGCCAGCAGCATACTGACAGGGGCAGATACGCAGTATTTT; cdr3_aa: CASSILTGADTQYF